This is a list of T cell receptor beta chains from one sample in a study of cytomegalovirus exposure and HLA in healthy donors. Assay: immunoSEQ multiplex PCR; the TCRdb copy retains only in-frame clones and omits some. The data hold some 200,000 clones, with approximately 80% observed a single time. Material: PBMCs. These receptors were taken from a boy aged 2 to 10 in good health and CMV-seronegative. Both conserved end residues are part of each CDR3. A D gene is named only where the DNA matches it firmly. Size tells how often a clone was seen (once, few, many) or the class of an expanded clone, and some rows leave it out.

- | TRBJ2-5 | TRBV6-5 | - | TGTGCCAGCAGGACGACAGGCCGGGAGACCCAGTACTTC | CASRTTGRETQYF
TRBD1 | TRBJ1-1 | TRBV29-1 | - | TGCAGCGTGGACAGGGCGCATGAAGCTTTCTTT | CSVDRAHEAFF
TRBD1 | TRBJ1-4 | TRBV15 | - | TGTGCCACGGCAGAAGGCAGGGGGGAGGCAAAACTGTTTTTT | CATAEGRGEAKLFF
- | TRBJ2-3 | TRBV9 | - | TGTGCCAGCAGCTTAGGGACTGACTCAGATACGCAGTATTTT | CASSLGTDSDTQYF
- | TRBJ2-3 | TRBV18 | - | TGTGCCAGCTCACCACCGCGCCCCGGGAGCCTTTACACAGATACGCAGTATTTT | CASSPPRPGSLYTDTQYF
TRBD2 | TRBJ2-5 | TRBV4-1 | - | TGCGCCAGCAGCCCTGGGAGCACTAGCGGGGGGGGTCGTACCCAGTACTTC | CASSPGSTSGGGRTQYF
- | TRBJ2-1 | TRBV6-6 | - | TGTGCCAGCAGTTCTAGACTGGGTGACAATGAGCAGTTCTTC | CASSSRLGDNEQFF
TRBD1 | TRBJ2-1 | TRBV15 | - | TGTGCCACCAGCAGGGATCGCTGGACAGGGGAGGGGGATGAGCAGTTCTTC | CATSRDRWTGEGDEQFF
- | TRBJ1-3 | TRBV2 | - | TGTGCCAGCAGTGAAGGGACACCTGGAAACACCATATATTTT | CASSEGTPGNTIYF
- | TRBJ2-4 | TRBV5-6 | - | TGTGCCAGCAGCTTCTCTAATAACATTCAGTACTTC | CASSFSNNIQYF
- | TRBJ1-1 | TRBV29-1 | - | TGCAGCGTTCACATGTGGGGTGGGGGGACTGAAGCTTTCTTT | CSVHMWGGGTEAFF
- | TRBJ1-2 | TRBV6-5 | - | TGTGCCAGCACCCCGGGGGGGAACTATGGCTACACCTTC | CASTPGGNYGYTF
TRBD2 | TRBJ2-7 | TRBV5-1 | - | TGCGCCAGCAGCTTGGTCCTAGCGGGGAATTCATACGAGCAGTACTTC | CASSLVLAGNSYEQYF
- | TRBJ1-4 | TRBV7-6 | - | TGTGCCAGCAGCGCAGGGTATACTAATGAAAAACTGTTTTTT | CASSAGYTNEKLFF
- | TRBJ1-5 | TRBV5-8 | - | TGTGCCAGCAGCCTTGACGGGAATTTTCATCAGCCCCAGCATTTT | CASSLDGNFHQPQHF
- | TRBJ1-2 | TRBV28 | - | TGTGCCAGCAGCTCAACGGACCAGGGGCTATATGGCTACACCTTC | CASSSTDQGLYGYTF
TRBD2 | TRBJ2-5 | TRBV4-2 | - | TGTGCCAGCAGCCAAGACTCCTTACTAGCGGGGGCGGAGACCCAGTACTTC | CASSQDSLLAGAETQYF
TRBD1 | TRBJ1-5 | TRBV19 | - | TGTGCCAGTAGTATCCTAGACAGGGGGCAGCAGCCCCAGCATTTT | CASSILDRGQQPQHF
- | TRBJ2-5 | TRBV29-1 | - | TGCAGCGTTGCCGGACTTGCGGAGACCCAGTACTTC | CSVAGLAETQYF
- | TRBJ2-7 | TRBV6-5 | - | TGTGCCAGCAGTCCCCGGAGGTTCTACGAGCAGTACTTC | CASSPRRFYEQYF
TRBD1 | TRBJ1-2 | TRBV5-6 | - | TGTGCCAGCAGCTTCGGGACAGCTTATGGCTACACCTTC | CASSFGTAYGYTF
- | TRBJ1-6 | TRBV18 | once | TGTGCCAGCTCACAAGACGCCAGGGGTTCACCCCTCCACTTT | CASSQDARGSPLHF
TRBD1 | TRBJ2-1 | TRBV6-5 | - | TGTGCCAGCAGTTACGACAGGGGTGAGCAGTTCTTC | CASSYDRGEQFF